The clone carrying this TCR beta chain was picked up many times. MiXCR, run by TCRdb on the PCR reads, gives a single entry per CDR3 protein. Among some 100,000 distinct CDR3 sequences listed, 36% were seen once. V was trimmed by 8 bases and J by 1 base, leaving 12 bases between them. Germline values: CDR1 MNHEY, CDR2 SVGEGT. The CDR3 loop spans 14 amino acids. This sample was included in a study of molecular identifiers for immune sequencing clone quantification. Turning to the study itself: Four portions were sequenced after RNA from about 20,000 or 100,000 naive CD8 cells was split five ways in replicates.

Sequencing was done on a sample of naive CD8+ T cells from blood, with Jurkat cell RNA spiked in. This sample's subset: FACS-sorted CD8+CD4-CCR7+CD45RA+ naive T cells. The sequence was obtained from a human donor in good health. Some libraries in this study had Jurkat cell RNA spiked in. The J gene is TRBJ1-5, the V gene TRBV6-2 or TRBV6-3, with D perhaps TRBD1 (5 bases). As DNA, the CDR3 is TGTGCCAGCTCGCACGGGGCGAGCAATCAGCCCCAGCATTTT. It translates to CASSHGASNQPQHF.